This paragraph covers one T cell receptor (beta chain) sequence. Only in-frame clones appear in the TCRdb table, and some are missing; sequencing was by immunoSEQ multiplex PCR. Of 700,000 or so clones listed, 70% to 90% are singletons. Germline values: CDR1 SGHTA, CDR2 FQGTGA. This CDR3 is built from 22 residues. Trimming took 1 base from V and 0 from J; bases not matched to a gene: 17. The data were obtained in a study of shared T cell receptors in the human thymus. The same data also contributed to another study, on human thymus T cells.

The chain uses TRBV7-3 and TRBJ2-6; 8 nucleotides match TRBD1. The source of this sequence is a girl younger than two with a congenital heart defect. The source material was thymocytes. The CDR3 is CASSLSPGGSTSPHSGANVLTF. CDR3 nucleotides: TGTGCCAGCAGCTTAAGTCCAGGGGGCTCCACCTCACCCCACTCTGGGGCCAACGTCCTGACTTTC.